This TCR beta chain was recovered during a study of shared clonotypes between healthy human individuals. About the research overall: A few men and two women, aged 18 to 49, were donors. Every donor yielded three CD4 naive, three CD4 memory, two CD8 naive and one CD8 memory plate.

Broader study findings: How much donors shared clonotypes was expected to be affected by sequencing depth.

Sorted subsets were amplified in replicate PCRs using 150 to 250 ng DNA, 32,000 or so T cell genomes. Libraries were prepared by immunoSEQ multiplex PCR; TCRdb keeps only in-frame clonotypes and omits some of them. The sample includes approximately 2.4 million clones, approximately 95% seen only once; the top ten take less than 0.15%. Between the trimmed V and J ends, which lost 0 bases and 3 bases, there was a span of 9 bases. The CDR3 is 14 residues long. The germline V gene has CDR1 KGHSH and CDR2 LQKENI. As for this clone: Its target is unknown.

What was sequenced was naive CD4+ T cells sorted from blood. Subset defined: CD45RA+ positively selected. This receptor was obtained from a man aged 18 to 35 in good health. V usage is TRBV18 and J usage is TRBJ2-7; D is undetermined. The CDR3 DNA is TGTGCCAGCTCACCACCCTCAACAGTCTACGAGCAGTACTTC. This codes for CASSPPSTVYEQYF.